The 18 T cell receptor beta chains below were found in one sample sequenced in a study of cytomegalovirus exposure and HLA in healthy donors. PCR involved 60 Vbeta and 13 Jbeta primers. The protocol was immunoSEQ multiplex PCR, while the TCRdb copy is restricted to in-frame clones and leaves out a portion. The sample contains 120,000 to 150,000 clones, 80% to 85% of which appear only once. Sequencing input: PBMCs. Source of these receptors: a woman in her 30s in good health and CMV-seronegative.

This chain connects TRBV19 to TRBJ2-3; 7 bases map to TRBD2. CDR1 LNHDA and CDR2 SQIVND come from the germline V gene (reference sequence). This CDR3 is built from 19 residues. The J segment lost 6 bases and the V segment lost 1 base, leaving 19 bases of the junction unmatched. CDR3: CASSIVGNGGGGLLDTQYF. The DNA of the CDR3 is TGTGCCAGTAGTATAGTGGGGAATGGGGGGGGAGGTCTTCTCGATACGCAGTATTTT.

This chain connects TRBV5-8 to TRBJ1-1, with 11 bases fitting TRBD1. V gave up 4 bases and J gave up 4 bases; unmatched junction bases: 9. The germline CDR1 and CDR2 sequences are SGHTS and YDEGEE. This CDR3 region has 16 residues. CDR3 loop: CASSPGTGGVGTEAFF. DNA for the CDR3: TGTGCCAGCAGCCCAGGGACAGGGGGTGTGGGCACTGAAGCTTTCTTT.

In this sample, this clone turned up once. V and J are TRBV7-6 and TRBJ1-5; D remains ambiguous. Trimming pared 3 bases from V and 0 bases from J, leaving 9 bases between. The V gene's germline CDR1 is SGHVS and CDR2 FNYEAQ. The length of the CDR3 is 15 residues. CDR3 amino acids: CASSLGRNSNQPQHF. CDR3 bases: TGTGCCAGCAGCTTGGGCAGGAATAGCAATCAGCCCCAGCATTTT.

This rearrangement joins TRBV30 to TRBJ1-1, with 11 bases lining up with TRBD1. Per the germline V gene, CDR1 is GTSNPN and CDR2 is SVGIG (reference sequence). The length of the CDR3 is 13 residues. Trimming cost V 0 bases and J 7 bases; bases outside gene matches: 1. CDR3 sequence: CAWSVGQGVEAFF. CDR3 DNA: TGTGCCTGGAGTGTGGGACAGGGGGTTGAAGCTTTCTTT.

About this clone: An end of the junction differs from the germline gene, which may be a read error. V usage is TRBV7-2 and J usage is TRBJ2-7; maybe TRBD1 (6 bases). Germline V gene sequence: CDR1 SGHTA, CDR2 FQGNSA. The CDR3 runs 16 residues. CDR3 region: CANSLVGGTSSYEQYF. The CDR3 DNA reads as TGTGCCAACAGCTTAGTAGGTGGGACATCCTCCTACGAGCAGTACTTC.

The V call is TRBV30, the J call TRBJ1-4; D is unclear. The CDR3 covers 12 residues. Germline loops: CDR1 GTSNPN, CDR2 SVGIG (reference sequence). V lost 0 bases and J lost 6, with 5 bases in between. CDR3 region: CAWSVSDEKLFF. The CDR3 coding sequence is TGTGCCTGGAGTGTATCGGATGAAAAACTGTTTTTT.

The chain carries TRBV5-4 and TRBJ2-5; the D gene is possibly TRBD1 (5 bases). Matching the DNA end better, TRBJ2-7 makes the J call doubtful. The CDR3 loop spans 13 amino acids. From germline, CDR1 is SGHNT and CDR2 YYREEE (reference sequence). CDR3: CASSFSTGYEQYF. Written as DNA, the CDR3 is TGTGCCAGCAGCTTTTCAACAGGTTACGAGCAGTACTTC.

CDR3 in amino acids: CASSRQAYPVSVPYEQYF. CDR3 coding DNA: TGTGCCAGCAGTAGACAGGCCTACCCCGTTTCGGTCCCCTACGAGCAGTACTTC. The rearrangement links TRBV27 to TRBJ2-7; D possibly corresponds to TRBD1 (6 bases). This CDR3 has 18 residues. Germline V gene lookup returns CDR1 MNHEY and CDR2 SMNVEV (reference sequence). The V and J ends lost 5 bases and 2 bases respectively, with 25 bases between them.

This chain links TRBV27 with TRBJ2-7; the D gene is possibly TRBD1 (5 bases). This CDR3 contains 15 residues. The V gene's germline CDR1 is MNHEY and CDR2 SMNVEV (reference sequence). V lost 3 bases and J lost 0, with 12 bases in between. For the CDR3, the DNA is TGTGCCAGCAGTTTGGGGCGAAAGAGCTCCTACGAGCAGTACTTC. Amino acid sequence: CASSLGRKSSYEQYF.

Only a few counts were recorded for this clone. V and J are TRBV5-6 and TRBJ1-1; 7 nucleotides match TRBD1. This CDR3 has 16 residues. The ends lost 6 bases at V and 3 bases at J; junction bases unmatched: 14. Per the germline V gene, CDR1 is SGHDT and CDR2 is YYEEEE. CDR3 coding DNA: TGTGCCAGCACCACTTTGCAGGGGGGCGGTTACACTGAAGCTTTCTTT. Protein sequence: CASTTLQGGGYTEAFF.

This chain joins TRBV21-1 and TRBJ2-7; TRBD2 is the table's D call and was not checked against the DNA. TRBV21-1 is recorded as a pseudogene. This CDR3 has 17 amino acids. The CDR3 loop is CASSKEAPRAGNYEQYF. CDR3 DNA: TGTGCCAGCAGCAAAGAGGCCCCCAGAGCGGGAAACTACGAGCAGTACTTC.

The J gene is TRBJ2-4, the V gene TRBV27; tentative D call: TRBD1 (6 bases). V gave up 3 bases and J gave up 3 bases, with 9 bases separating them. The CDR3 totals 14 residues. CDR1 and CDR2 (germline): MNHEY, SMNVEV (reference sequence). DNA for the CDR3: TGTGCCAGCAGTTTCCAGGGGAGCAAAAACATTCAGTACTTC. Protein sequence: CASSFQGSKNIQYF.

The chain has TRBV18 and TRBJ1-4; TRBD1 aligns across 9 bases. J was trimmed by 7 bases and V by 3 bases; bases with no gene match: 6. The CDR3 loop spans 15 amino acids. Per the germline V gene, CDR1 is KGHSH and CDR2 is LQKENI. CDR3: CASSPTGGYGEKLFF. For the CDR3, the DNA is TGTGCCAGCTCACCGACAGGGGGTTACGGTGAAAAACTGTTTTTT.

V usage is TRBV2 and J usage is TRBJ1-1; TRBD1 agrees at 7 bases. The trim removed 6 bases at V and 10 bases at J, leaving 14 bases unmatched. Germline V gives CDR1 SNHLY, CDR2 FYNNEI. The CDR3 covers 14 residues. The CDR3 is CASRPPTGFHGAFF. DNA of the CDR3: TGTGCCAGCAGGCCGCCGACAGGGTTTCACGGAGCTTTCTTT.

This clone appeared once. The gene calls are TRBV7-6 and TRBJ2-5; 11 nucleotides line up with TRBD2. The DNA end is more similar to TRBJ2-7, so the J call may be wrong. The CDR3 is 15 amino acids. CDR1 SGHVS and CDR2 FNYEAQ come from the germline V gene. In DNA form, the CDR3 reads TGTGCCAGCAGCGCCGCCGGGACTAGCGGCTACGAGCAGTACTTC. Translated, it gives CASSAAGTSGYEQYF.

Here the CDR3 reads CASRAKDFGGEKLFF. CDR3 nucleotides: TGTGCCAGCAGAGCCAAAGACTTCGGAGGCGAAAAACTGTTTTTT. The chain employs TRBV7-8 and TRBJ1-4; D gene uncertain. Trimming took 6 bases from V and 8 from J, leaving 19 bases between them. The CDR3 contains 15 residues. Germline CDR1 reads SGHVS; CDR2 reads FQNEAQ.

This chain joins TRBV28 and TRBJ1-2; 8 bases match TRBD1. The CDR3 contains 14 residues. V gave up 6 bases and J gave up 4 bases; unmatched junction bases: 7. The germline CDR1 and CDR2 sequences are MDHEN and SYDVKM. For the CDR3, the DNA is TGTGCCAGCAGACCCAGGGGGCAGAGCTATGGCTACACCTTC. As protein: CASRPRGQSYGYTF.

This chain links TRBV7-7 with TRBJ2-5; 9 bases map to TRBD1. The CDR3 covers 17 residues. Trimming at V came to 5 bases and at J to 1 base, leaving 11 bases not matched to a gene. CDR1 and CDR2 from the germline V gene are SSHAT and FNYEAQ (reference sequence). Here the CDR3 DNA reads TGTGCCAGCAGCCCCATCCTCGCGACAGGGGGCCAAGAGACCCAGTACTTC. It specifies CASSPILATGGQETQYF.